Below, 22 T cell receptor beta chains from the same sample are listed, as sequenced in a study of blood T cell repertoires in COVID-19. TCRdb keeps only in-frame clones here, not all; method: immunoSEQ multiplex PCR. The sample carries 100,000 to 150,000 clones, more than 70% recorded once. The sequencing sample was made of peripheral blood. The receptor source for this set is a human donor in a cohort sampled during active COVID-19.

The CDR3, as DNA: TGCGCCAGCAGCCAAAAGGTTCCGACTAGCGGGAGGGCCGGGCAGTTCTTC. Its protein product is CASSQKVPTSGRAGQFF. V usage is TRBV4-1 and J usage is TRBJ2-1; 14 bases are a match to TRBD2. From germline, CDR1 is MGHRA and CDR2 YSYEKL. This CDR3 region has 17 residues. After removal of 2 bases from V and 12 bases from J, the junction contained 12 bases not matched to a gene.

DNA for the CDR3: TGTGCCAGTAGCCGCAGCGGGGGGTTGTACAATGAGCAGTTCTTC. Its protein product is CASSRSGGLYNEQFF. The chain joins TRBV19 to TRBJ2-1; TRBD2 matches at 9 bases. Trimming at V came to 6 bases and at J to 4 bases, leaving 7 bases not matched to a gene. Germline CDR1 LNHDA, CDR2 SQIVND (reference sequence). CDR3 size: 15 residues.

This clone is a singleton in its sample. The V and J genes are TRBV6-5 and TRBJ2-7; no firm D call. This CDR3 is 12 amino acids long. V was clipped by 6 bases and J by 3 bases, with 9 bases between them. The germline CDR1 and CDR2 sequences are MNHEY and SVGAGI. CDR3 DNA sequence: TGTGCCAGCAGGACTGGAGACTACGAGCAGTACTTC. It translates to CASRTGDYEQYF.

The chain has TRBV24-1 and TRBJ2-1; the match to TRBD2 covers 7 bases. The germline gives CDR1 KGHDR, CDR2 SFDVKD. The CDR3 spans 14 residues. The V and J ends lost 2 bases and 7 bases, in that order; junction bases with no gene match: 4. The CDR3 here is CATSDSGLLNEQFF. The CDR3 region has the DNA TGTGCCACCAGTGATTCGGGACTACTTAATGAGCAGTTCTTC.

V is TRBV24-1 and J is TRBJ2-7, with TRBD2 matching over 13 bases. V was clipped by 3 bases and J by 4 bases; unmatched bases: 5. The CDR3 runs 16 residues. Per germline, CDR1 KGHDR and CDR2 SFDVKD. CDR3 protein: CATSDPGTSGKYEQYF. In DNA, the CDR3 is TGTGCCACCAGTGATCCCGGGACTAGCGGGAAGTACGAGCAGTACTTC.

V and J are TRBV18 and TRBJ1-2; TRBD1 is a possible D gene (5 bases). The length of the CDR3 is 14 residues. Trimming took 3 bases from V and 2 from J, leaving 10 bases between them. Per the germline V gene, CDR1 is KGHSH and CDR2 is LQKENI. The CDR3 loop is CASSPAGGNYGYTF. The CDR3 DNA sequence: TGTGCCAGCTCACCGGCTGGGGGGAACTATGGCTACACCTTC.

The chain recombines TRBV25-1 with TRBJ2-3; the match to TRBD2 covers 10 bases. V trimming: 4 bases; J trimming: 4 bases; junction bases outside the gene matches: 11. Per germline, CDR1 MGHDK and CDR2 SYGVNS. The CDR3 has 17 residues. The CDR3 is CASSASSSGLASDTQYF. CDR3 bases: TGTGCCAGCAGTGCTAGTTCCTCGGGACTAGCGTCAGATACGCAGTATTTT.

V and J are TRBV24-1 and TRBJ2-1, with TRBD2 as a possible D gene (6 bases). The length of the CDR3 is 15 residues. Germline V gene lookup returns CDR1 KGHDR and CDR2 SFDVKD. Deletions cut 5 bases from V and 4 bases from J, with 14 bases between. CDR3 region: CATSAPAEGYNEQFF. CDR3 DNA: TGTGCCACCAGTGCTCCGGCGGAGGGATACAATGAGCAGTTCTTC.

The genes are TRBV5-1 and TRBJ2-1; 10 bases are a match to TRBD2. The junction had 5 bases not matched to a gene; V was cut back by 2 bases and J by 6 bases. CDR3 length: 15 amino acids. Germline-derived CDR1 and CDR2 are SGHRS and YFSETQ. CDR3 protein: CASSLRLAGPNEQFF. In DNA, the CDR3 is TGCGCCAGCAGCTTAAGACTAGCGGGCCCCAATGAGCAGTTCTTC. Full variable domain (remainder filled in from reference TRBV5-1 and TRBJ2-1): KAGVTQTPRYLIKTRGQQVTLSCSPISGHRSVSWYQQTPGQGLQFLFEYFSETQRNKGNFPGRFSGRQFSNSRSEMNVSTLELGDSALYLCASSLRLAGPNEQFFGPGTRLTVL.

The gene calls are TRBV27 and TRBJ2-5; no reliable D call. The CDR3 is made up of 12 amino acids. With 5 bases removed from V and 1 base from J, the gap between germline ends came to 5 bases. Germline CDR1 is MNHEY and CDR2 is SMNVEV (reference sequence). The CDR3 reads CASSLFQETQYF. The CDR3 region has the DNA TGTGCCAGCAGTCTCTTCCAAGAGACCCAGTACTTC.

This chain uses TRBV19 with TRBJ2-1; 7 bases are a match to TRBD2. Germline CDR1 and CDR2: LNHDA and SQIVND (reference sequence). CDR3 length: 17 amino acids. V shed 4 bases and J 1 base; nucleotides not matched to a gene: 10. The CDR3 nucleotides read TGTGCCAGTAGTAGAGCGGGGAGCGGGGCTTCCTACAATGAGCAGTTCTTC. Translating it yields CASSRAGSGASYNEQFF.

This chain uses TRBV6-6 with TRBJ2-2; D perhaps matches TRBD2 (5 bases). The CDR3 has 12 amino acids. Trimming shortened V by 6 bases and J by 7 bases, and 9 bases separated the two germline ends. Germline-derived CDR1 and CDR2 are MNHNY and SVGAGI (reference sequence). The CDR3 nucleotides are TGTGCCAGCAGAGAGGGTGTCGGGGAGCTGTTTTTT. Its protein product is CASREGVGELFF.

The rearrangement links TRBV6-2 or TRBV6-3 to TRBJ2-1; TRBD2 matches 8 bases. Germline trimming cut 5 bases from V and 8 bases from J; bases unmatched to any gene: 14. Germline V CDR1 and CDR2: MNHEY, SVGEGT. The length of the CDR3 is 16 residues. The CDR3 nucleotides read TGTGCCAGCAGTACGTCCAATCCAGCGGGAGTCGATGAGCAGTTCTTC. Translated: CASSTSNPAGVDEQFF.

The chain recombines TRBV5-4 with TRBJ2-7; 9 bases are a match to TRBD2. Germline V gives CDR1 SGHNT, CDR2 YYREEE (reference sequence). The CDR3 runs 15 residues. J gave up 0 bases and V 1 base, and 2 bases lay outside the gene matches. The CDR3 DNA follows: TGTGCCAGCAGCTTGTCTAGCGGGGCCTCCTACGAGCAGTACTTC. Translating gives CASSLSSGASYEQYF.

J is TRBJ2-7 and V is TRBV5-1; possible D gene TRBD1, 6 bases. CDR3 size: 13 residues. From germline, CDR1 is SGHRS and CDR2 YFSETQ. With 8 bases removed from V and 0 bases from J, the gap between germline ends came to 12 bases. CDR3 bases: TGCGCCAGACAGGGCTCAAGCTCCTACGAGCAGTACTTC. Encoded protein: CARQGSSSYEQYF.

The chain employs TRBV7-6 and TRBJ2-5; 12 nucleotides align to TRBD2. CDR3 length equals 16 residues. Germline CDR1 and CDR2: SGHVS and FNYEAQ. The V and J ends lost 5 bases and 5 bases, in that order; junction bases with no gene match: 9. CDR3 DNA sequence: TGTGCCAGCAGCAGCCTAGGACTAGCGGGGAGGGAGACCCAGTACTTC. Translated: CASSSLGLAGRETQYF.

The chain has TRBV4-2 and TRBJ2-3; 16 positions agree with TRBD2. CDR1 and CDR2 from the germline V gene are LGHNA and YNFKEQ. The V segment lost 5 bases and the J segment 4 bases; nucleotides outside the gene matches: 3. The CDR3 runs 16 residues. The CDR3 reads CASSFGTSGRADTQYF. The CDR3 DNA is TGTGCCAGCAGCTTCGGGACTAGCGGGAGGGCAGATACGCAGTATTTT.

The chain uses TRBV18 and TRBJ2-1; 11 nucleotides match TRBD2. The CDR3 consists of 15 residues. The V gene end was trimmed by 3 bases and the J gene end by 5 bases; junction bases not matched to a gene: 3. CDR1 KGHSH and CDR2 LQKENI come from the germline V gene. In nucleotides, the CDR3 is TGTGCCAGCTCACCGGGGACTAGCGGAAACAATGAGCAGTTCTTC. Protein sequence: CASSPGTSGNNEQFF. Drawing the rest from reference TRBV18 and TRBJ2-1, the complete variable domain is NAGVMQNPRHLVRRRGQEARLRCSPMKGHSHVYWYRQLPEEGLKFMVYLQKENIIDESGMPKERFSAEFPKEGPSILRIQQVVRGDSAAYFCASSPGTSGNNEQFFGPGTRLTVL.

The rearrangement uses TRBV4-1 and TRBJ1-4, with D possibly being TRBD1 (5 bases). The V and J ends lost 3 bases and 0 bases respectively, with 14 bases between them. Germline loops: CDR1 MGHRA, CDR2 YSYEKL. This CDR3 contains 17 residues. The CDR3 DNA sequence: TGCGCCAGCAGCCAGGGATATGCAGGGTCAACTAATGAAAAACTGTTTTTT. As protein: CASSQGYAGSTNEKLFF.

The genes are TRBV11-2 and TRBJ2-7; 13 positions agree with TRBD2. CDR3 size: 17 residues. Germline V gene sequence: CDR1 SGHAT, CDR2 FQNNGV. Losses at the gene ends were 5 bases for V and 1 base for J; bases not matched to a gene: 8. The CDR3 DNA is TGTGCCAGCAGCCCGGGGTGGGGACTAGCGGGATCCTACGAGCAGTACTTC. Encoded protein: CASSPGWGLAGSYEQYF.

V gene TRBV7-9 combines with J gene TRBJ1-1; perhaps TRBD1 as D (5 bases). The V gene lost 5 bases and the J gene lost 3 bases, with 16 bases spanning the gap. From germline, CDR1 is SEHNR and CDR2 FQNEAQ (reference sequence). There are 15 residues in the CDR3. DNA of the CDR3: TGTGCCAGCAGCCCATCCGCAGGGAGGGACACTGAAGCTTTCTTT. Translated, it gives CASSPSAGRDTEAFF.

The chain uses TRBV6-4 and TRBJ1-2, with 7 nucleotides matching TRBD1. In germline, CDR1 is MRHNA, CDR2 SNTAGT. Trimming cost V 6 bases and J 3 bases; bases outside gene matches: 4. This CDR3 spans 13 amino acids. As DNA, the CDR3 is TGTGCCAGCAGCCCTGACAGGGACTATGGCTACACCTTC. It translates to CASSPDRDYGYTF.